Presented here are 16 T cell receptor beta chains from one specimen sequenced in a study of response to subunit inactivated influenza vaccine. TCRdb re-called the RT-PCR reads through MiXCR, storing one row per CDR3 protein. The table shows fewer than 800,000 distinct CDR3 sequences, with less than 20% occurring only once. Sequences were derived from PBMCs from blood, sampled roughly 12 days after vaccination. These TCRs come from a man aged 50 to 59 who received an inactivated influenza vaccine.

J is TRBJ2-3 and V is TRBV5-1; D may be TRBD2 (5 bases). Trimming left V 5 bases short and J 0 bases short, with 13 bases between. Germline lookup yields CDR1 SGHRS and CDR2 YFSETQ. CDR3 length equals 15 residues. The CDR3 DNA reads TGCGCCAGCAGGGTCGAGGGAACTAGCACAGATACGCAGTATTTT. The encoded protein is CASRVEGTSTDTQYF.

This clonotype was observed once. The gene calls are TRBV5-4 and TRBJ2-6; 11 bases are shared with TRBD1. V lost 2 bases, J lost 4 bases, and 17 bases stayed unmatched. The CDR3 runs to 21 residues. Germline values: CDR1 SGHNT, CDR2 YYREEE (reference sequence). The CDR3 reads CASSFAGTGGSVSQGANVLTF. CDR3 nucleotide sequence: TGTGCCAGCAGCTTCGCTGGGACAGGGGGATCTGTATCGCAAGGGGCCAACGTCCTGACTTTC.

This clonotype came up many times. The chain has TRBV5-1 and TRBJ2-7; 9 bases line up with TRBD1. V shed 0 bases, J shed 0 bases, and the junction held 1 base outside the gene matches. The CDR3 totals 15 residues. Per germline, CDR1 SGHRS and CDR2 YFSETQ. The CDR3 DNA is TGCGCCAGCAGCTTGGTGGGACAGGGCTCCTACGAGCAGTACTTC. It yields the protein CASSLVGQGSYEQYF.

This clonotype was seen a handful of times. The chain employs TRBV5-1 and TRBJ2-2, with 8 positions matching TRBD1. Trimming cost V 4 bases and J 3 bases; bases outside gene matches: 11. Per germline, CDR1 SGHRS and CDR2 YFSETQ. CDR3 length equals 17 residues. The CDR3 coding sequence is TGCGCCAGCAGCGTCGCGGGACAGGAAATACACACCGGGGAGCTGTTTTTT. Protein product: CASSVAGQEIHTGELFF.

This clonotype was observed a few times. V and J are TRBV4-2 and TRBJ2-2; 8 bases fit TRBD1. V lost 2 bases and J lost 4; bases outside the gene matches: 6. CDR3 size: 16 residues. Germline CDR1 is LGHNA and CDR2 is YNFKEQ. The CDR3 is CASSQFRGRSTGELFF. The CDR3 DNA reads TGTGCCAGCAGCCAATTCAGGGGGCGTTCCACCGGGGAGCTGTTTTTT.

CDR3 amino acids: CASSFQGGGLYNEQFF. The CDR3 DNA sequence: TGTGCCAGCAGTTTCCAGGGGGGCGGGTTGTACAATGAGCAGTTCTTC. The chain joins TRBV28 to TRBJ2-1, with a weak D call TRBD1 (7 bases). V lost 3 bases to trimming and J lost 4 bases, with 16 bases between them. The CDR3 runs 16 residues. Germline CDR1 and CDR2: MDHEN and SYDVKM.

The V gene is TRBV12-3 or TRBV12-4, the J gene TRBJ1-5; D is uncertain. This CDR3 is 18 amino acids long. Between the trimmed V and J ends, which lost 7 bases and 0 bases, there was a span of 22 bases. The CDR3: CASIFVGDARYSNQPQHF. The DNA of the CDR3 is TGTGCCAGCATCTTCGTGGGCGATGCGCGATATAGCAATCAGCCCCAGCATTTT.

This rearrangement joins TRBV12-3 or TRBV12-4 to TRBJ2-7, with 11 bases fitting TRBD1. After removal of 4 bases from V and 0 bases from J, the junction contained 11 bases not matched to a gene. The CDR3 contains 18 residues. The CDR3 nucleotides read TGTGCCAGCAGTTCCCGACCCGGGACAGGGGGGAGCTCCTACGAGCAGTACTTC. Translation gives CASSSRPGTGGSSYEQYF.

The rearrangement uses TRBV28 and TRBJ1-1; unclear D gene. V shed 9 bases and J shed 0 bases, with 14 bases lying between them. The CDR3 extends over 14 amino acids. Per germline, CDR1 MDHEN and CDR2 SYDVKM. CDR3 region: CASETATMNTEAFF. In DNA form, the CDR3 reads TGTGCCAGTGAGACGGCGACCATGAACACTGAAGCTTTCTTT.

This chain joins TRBV6-2 or TRBV6-3 and TRBJ2-2, with TRBD2 identical over 11 bases. CDR3 length: 15 residues. V was clipped by 6 bases and J by 5 bases; unmatched bases: 5. Germline V lookup: CDR1 MNHEY, CDR2 SVGEGT. Here the CDR3 DNA reads TGTGCCAGCAGCTTTAGCGGGGGGGCGACCGGGGAGCTGTTTTTT. Its protein is CASSFSGGATGELFF.

This clonotype appeared a few times. The rearrangement joins TRBV20-1 to TRBJ2-1, with 9 bases that match TRBD2. The CDR3 consists of 16 residues. Germline V gene data show CDR1 as DFQATT and CDR2 as SNEGSKA (reference sequence). J was trimmed by 5 bases and V by 2 bases; bases with no gene match: 10. The CDR3 coding sequence is TGCAGTGCTAGAATCCCGGGACTAGCCTACCACAATGAGCAGTTCTTC. It is translated as CSARIPGLAYHNEQFF.

This chain uses TRBV12-3 or TRBV12-4 with TRBJ2-3, with D possibly being TRBD2 (5 bases). V was cut by 10 bases and J by 1 base, with 15 bases left in between. This CDR3 contains 14 residues. CDR3 sequence (DNA): TGTGCCACCACCAAAACTAGACGCACAGATACGCAGTATTTT. Encoded protein: CATTKTRRTDTQYF.

This clonotype was observed a few times. The chain joins TRBV18 to TRBJ1-1; 7 positions agree with TRBD1. The CDR3 is 16 residues long. Germline values: CDR1 KGHSH, CDR2 LQKENI. After removal of 0 bases from V and 3 bases from J, the junction contained 7 bases not matched to a gene. The CDR3 sequence is CASSPPSGGHHTEAFF. Written as DNA, the CDR3 is TGTGCCAGCTCACCACCGTCAGGGGGACATCACACTGAAGCTTTCTTT. Together with reference TRBV18 and TRBJ1-1, the CDR3 gives the full variable domain: NAGVMQNPRHLVRRRGQEARLRCSPMKGHSHVYWYRQLPEEGLKFMVYLQKENIIDESGMPKERFSAEFPKEGPSILRIQQVVRGDSAAYFCASSPPSGGHHTEAFFGQGTRLTVV.

The chain recombines TRBV12-3 or TRBV12-4 with TRBJ2-2; tentatively, D is TRBD2 (7 bases). The CDR3 is 15 residues long. V lost 2 bases to trimming and J lost 8 bases, with 15 bases between them. CDR3 in amino acids: CASSLSGGASGELFF. DNA for the CDR3: TGTGCCAGCAGTTTAAGTGGGGGGGCCTCTGGGGAGCTGTTTTTT.

This rearrangement joins TRBV7-9 to TRBJ1-2, with 9 bases aligning to TRBD1. The ends lost 4 bases at V and 2 bases at J; junction bases unmatched: 2. CDR3 length equals 14 residues. Germline lookup yields CDR1 SEHNR and CDR2 FQNEAQ (reference sequence). CDR3 sequence: CASSWDRDNYGYTF. The CDR3, as DNA: TGTGCCAGCAGCTGGGACAGGGACAACTATGGCTACACCTTC.

In its sample, this clonotype was seen a few times. The genes are TRBV20-1 and TRBJ1-1; D is unresolved. Germline V CDR1 and CDR2: DFQATT, SNEGSKA (reference sequence). Trimming left V 1 base short and J 0 bases short, with 6 bases between. CDR3 length equals 13 residues. The CDR3 nucleotides are TGCAGTGCTAGAGGCACCCTGAACACTGAAGCTTTCTTT. Amino acid sequence: CSARGTLNTEAFF.